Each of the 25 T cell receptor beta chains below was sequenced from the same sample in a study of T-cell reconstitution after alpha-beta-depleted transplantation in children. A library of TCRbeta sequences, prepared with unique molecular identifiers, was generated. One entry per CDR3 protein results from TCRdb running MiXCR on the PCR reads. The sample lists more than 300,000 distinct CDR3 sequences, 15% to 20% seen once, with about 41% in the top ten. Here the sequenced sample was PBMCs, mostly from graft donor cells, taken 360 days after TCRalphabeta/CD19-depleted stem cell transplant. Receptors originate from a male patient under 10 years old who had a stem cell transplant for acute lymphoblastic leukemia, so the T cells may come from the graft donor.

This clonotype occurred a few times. The CDR3 spells CASSLETMNTEAFF. The CDR3 DNA sequence: TGTGCCAGCAGCTTGGAGACGATGAACACTGAAGCTTTCTTT. The V and J genes are TRBV5-5 and TRBJ1-1; D remains ambiguous. Trimming cost V 0 bases and J 0 bases, with 6 bases left between them. Per germline, CDR1 SGHKS and CDR2 YYEKEE (reference sequence). The CDR3 is 14 residues long.

For the CDR3, the DNA is TGTGCCAGCAGTTTATTCAGGGCCTACGAGCAGTACTTC. It translates to CASSLFRAYEQYF. The chain recombines TRBV12-3 or TRBV12-4 with TRBJ2-7; TRBD1 might be the D (5 bases). The CDR3 covers 13 residues. The germline V and J ends were trimmed by 2 bases and 2 bases, with 7 bases remaining between them.

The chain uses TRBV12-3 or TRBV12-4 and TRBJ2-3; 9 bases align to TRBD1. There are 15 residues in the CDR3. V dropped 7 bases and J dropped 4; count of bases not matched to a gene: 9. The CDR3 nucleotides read TGTGCCAGCAACAAACAACAGGGGGCGGCAGATACGCAGTATTTT. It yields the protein CASNKQQGAADTQYF.

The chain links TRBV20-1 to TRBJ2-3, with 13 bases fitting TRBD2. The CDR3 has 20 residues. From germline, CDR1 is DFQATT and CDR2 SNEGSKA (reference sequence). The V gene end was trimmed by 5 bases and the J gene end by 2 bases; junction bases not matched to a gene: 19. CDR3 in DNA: TGCAGTGCTCCTACTCTCGGACTAGCGGGAGCAGGCCCCTTCACAGATACGCAGTATTTT. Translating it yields CSAPTLGLAGAGPFTDTQYF.

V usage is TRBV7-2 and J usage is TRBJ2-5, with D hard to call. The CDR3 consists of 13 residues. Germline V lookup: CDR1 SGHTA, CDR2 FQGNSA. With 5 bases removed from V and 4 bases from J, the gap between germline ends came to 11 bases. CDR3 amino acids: CASSPLPPETQYF. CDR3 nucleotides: TGTGCCAGCAGCCCCCTGCCCCCAGAGACCCAGTACTTC.

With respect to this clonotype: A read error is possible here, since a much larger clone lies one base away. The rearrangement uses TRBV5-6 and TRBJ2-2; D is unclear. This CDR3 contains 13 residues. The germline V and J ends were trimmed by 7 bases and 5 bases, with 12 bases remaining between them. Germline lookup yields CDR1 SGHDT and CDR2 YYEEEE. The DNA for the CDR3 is TGTGCCAGCGGCTCCCCTGGGACCGGGGAGCTGTTTTTT. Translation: CASGSPGTGELFF.

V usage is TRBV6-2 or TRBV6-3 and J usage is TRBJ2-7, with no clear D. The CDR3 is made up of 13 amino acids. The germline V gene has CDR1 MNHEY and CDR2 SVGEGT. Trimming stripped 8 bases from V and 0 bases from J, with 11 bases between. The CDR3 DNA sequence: TGTGCCAGCGCAGGAACCTACTCCTACGAGCAGTACTTC. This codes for CASAGTYSYEQYF.

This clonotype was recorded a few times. In DNA form, the CDR3 reads TGTGCCAGCAGAGAGAGACAGGGCTCCTCTGGAAACACCATATATTTT. Its protein product is CASRERQGSSGNTIYF. The chain recombines TRBV5-5 with TRBJ1-3, with 7 bases identical to TRBD1. Germline loops: CDR1 SGHKS, CDR2 YYEKEE (reference sequence). The CDR3 totals 16 residues. The junction had 8 bases not matched to a gene; V was cut back by 5 bases and J by 0 bases.

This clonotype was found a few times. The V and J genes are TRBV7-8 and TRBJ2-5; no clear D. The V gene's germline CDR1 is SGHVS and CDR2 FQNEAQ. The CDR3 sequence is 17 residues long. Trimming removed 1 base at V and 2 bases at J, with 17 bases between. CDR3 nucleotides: TGTGCCAGCAGCTTAGTAACAGCCGTCTTAACGCAAGAGACCCAGTACTTC. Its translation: CASSLVTAVLTQETQYF.

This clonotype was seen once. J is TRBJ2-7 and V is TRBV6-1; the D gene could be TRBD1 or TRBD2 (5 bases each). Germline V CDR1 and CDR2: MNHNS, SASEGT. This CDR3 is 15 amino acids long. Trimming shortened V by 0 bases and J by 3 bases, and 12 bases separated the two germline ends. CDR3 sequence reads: CASSEAPGQLYEQYF. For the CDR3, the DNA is TGTGCCAGCAGTGAAGCGCCGGGGCAACTCTACGAGCAGTACTTC.

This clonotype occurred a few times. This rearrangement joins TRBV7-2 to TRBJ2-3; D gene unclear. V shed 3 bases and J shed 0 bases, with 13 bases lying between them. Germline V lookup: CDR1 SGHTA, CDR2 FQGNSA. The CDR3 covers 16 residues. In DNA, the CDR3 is TGTGCCAGCAGCTTGGAGACTTGGGGTAGCACAGATACGCAGTATTTT. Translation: CASSLETWGSTDTQYF.

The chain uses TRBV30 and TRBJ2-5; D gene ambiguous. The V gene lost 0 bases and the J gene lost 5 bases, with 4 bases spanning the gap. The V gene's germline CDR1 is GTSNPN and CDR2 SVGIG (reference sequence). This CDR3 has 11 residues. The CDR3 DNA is TGTGCCTGGAGTGTGTGGGAGACCCAGTACTTC. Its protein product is CAWSVWETQYF.

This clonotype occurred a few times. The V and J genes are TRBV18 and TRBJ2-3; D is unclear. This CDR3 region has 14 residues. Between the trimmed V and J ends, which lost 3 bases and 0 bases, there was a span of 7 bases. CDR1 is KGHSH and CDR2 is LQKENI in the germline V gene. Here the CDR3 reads CASSPRLSTDTQYF. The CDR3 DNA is TGTGCCAGCTCACCCCGCCTTAGCACAGATACGCAGTATTTT.

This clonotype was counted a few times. This chain's CDR3 is CASSQDGRDRFYEQYF. CDR3 sequence (DNA): TGTGCCAGCAGCCAAGATGGTCGGGACAGGTTCTACGAGCAGTACTTC. This rearrangement joins TRBV4-2 to TRBJ2-7; 8 bases map to TRBD1. After removal of 0 bases from V and 3 bases from J, the junction contained 7 bases not matched to a gene. Germline CDR1 reads LGHNA; CDR2 reads YNFKEQ. CDR3 length: 16 residues.

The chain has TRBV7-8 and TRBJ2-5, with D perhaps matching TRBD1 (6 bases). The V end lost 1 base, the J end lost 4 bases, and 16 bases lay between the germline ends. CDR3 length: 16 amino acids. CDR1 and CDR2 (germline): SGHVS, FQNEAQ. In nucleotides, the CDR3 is TGTGCCAGCAGCTTAGAATACAGGGAGTTGCGAGAGACCCAGTACTTC. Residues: CASSLEYRELRETQYF.

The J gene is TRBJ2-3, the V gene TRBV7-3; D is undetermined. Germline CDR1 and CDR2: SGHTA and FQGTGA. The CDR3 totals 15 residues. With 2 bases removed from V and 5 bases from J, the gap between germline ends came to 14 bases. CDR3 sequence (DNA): TGTGCCAGCAGCTTAGGTGCCGGATTAGGAGATACGCAGTATTTT. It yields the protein CASSLGAGLGDTQYF.

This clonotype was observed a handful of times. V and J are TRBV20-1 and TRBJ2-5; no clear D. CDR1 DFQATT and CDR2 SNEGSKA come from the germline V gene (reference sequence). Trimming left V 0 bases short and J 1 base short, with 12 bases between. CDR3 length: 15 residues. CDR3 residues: CSARDPVAAQETQYF. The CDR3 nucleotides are TGCAGTGCTAGAGATCCGGTGGCAGCCCAAGAGACCCAGTACTTC.

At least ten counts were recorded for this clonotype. The CDR3: CASSLGHFPGELFF. CDR3 DNA sequence: TGCGCCAGCAGCTTAGGACACTTCCCCGGGGAGCTGTTTTTT. This chain connects TRBV5-1 to TRBJ2-2; possible D gene TRBD1, 5 bases. CDR1 is SGHRS, CDR2 YFSETQ, per germline. V lost 2 bases, J lost 6 bases, and 11 bases lay in between. CDR3 length: 14 residues.

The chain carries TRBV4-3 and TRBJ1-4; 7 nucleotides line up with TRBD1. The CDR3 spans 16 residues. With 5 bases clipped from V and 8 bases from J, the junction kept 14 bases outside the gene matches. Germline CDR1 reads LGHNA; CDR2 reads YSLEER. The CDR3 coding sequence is TGCGCCAGCAGCTCAACCCCGGACAGGTTGTTCGAAAAACTGTTTTTT. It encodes CASSSTPDRLFEKLFF.

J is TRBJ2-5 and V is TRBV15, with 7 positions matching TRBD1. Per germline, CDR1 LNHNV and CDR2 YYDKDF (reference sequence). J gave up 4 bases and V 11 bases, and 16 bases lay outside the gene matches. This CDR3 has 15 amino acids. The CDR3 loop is CALSPGRGMRETQYF. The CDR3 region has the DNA TGTGCCCTATCCCCCGGCAGGGGGATGAGAGAGACCCAGTACTTC. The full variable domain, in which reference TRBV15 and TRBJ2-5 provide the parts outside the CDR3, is DAMVIQNPRYQVTQFGKPVTLSCSQTLNHNVMYWYQQKSSQAPKLLFHYYDKDFNNEADTPDNFQSRRPNTSFCFLDIRSPGLGDTAMYLCALSPGRGMRETQYFGPGTRLLVL.

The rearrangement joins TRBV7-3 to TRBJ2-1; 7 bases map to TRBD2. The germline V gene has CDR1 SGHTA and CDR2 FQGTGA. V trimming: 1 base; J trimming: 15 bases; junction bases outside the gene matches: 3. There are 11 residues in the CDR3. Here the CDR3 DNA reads TGTGCCAGCAGCTTAAACGGGAGGCTGTTCTTC. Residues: CASSLNGRLFF.

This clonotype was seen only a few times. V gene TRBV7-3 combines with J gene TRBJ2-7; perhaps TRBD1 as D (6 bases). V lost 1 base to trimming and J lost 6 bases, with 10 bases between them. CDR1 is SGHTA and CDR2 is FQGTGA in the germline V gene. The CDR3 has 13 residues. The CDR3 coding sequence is TGTGCCAGCAGCTTAAACAGGGCGGGCGAGCAGTACTTC. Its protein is CASSLNRAGEQYF.

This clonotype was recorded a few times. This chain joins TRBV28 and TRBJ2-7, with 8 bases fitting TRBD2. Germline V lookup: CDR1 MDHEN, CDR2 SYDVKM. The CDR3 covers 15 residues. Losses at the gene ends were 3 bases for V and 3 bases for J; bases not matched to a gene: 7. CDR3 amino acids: CASSFSPGGDYEQYF. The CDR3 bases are TGTGCCAGCAGTTTTTCGCCGGGAGGGGACTACGAGCAGTACTTC.

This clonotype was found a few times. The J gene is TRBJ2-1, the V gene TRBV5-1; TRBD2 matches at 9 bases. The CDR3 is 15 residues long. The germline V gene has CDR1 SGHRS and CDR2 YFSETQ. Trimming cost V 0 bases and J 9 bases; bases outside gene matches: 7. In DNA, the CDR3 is TGCGCCAGCAGCTTGGAGGCTAGCGGGAAGGGTGAGCAGTTCTTC. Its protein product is CASSLEASGKGEQFF.

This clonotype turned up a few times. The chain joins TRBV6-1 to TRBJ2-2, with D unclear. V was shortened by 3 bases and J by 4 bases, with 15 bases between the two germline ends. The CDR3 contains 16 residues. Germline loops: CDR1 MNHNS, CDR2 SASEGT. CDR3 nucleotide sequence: TGTGCCAGCAGTGAGATAGCCCTACCCTTCACCGGGGAGCTGTTTTTT. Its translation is CASSEIALPFTGELFF.